The source of this T cell receptor beta chain is a study of blood T cell repertoires in COVID-19. Overall study context: The United States, Italy and Spain were the sources of the acute and convalescent COVID-19 samples. T cells, B-cell-depleted T cells, or PBMCs provided the cDNA or gDNA that served as material.

The data were produced by immunoSEQ multiplex PCR, yet TCRdb's version contains in-frame clones alone and is incomplete. The sample yields some 290,000 clones, roughly 91% seen once. V dropped 4 bases and J dropped 9; count of bases not matched to a gene: 14. The CDR3 is 17 amino acids. Germline-derived CDR1 and CDR2 are MDHEN and SYDVKM. This clone was observed a single time. The study assigned cohorts using participant-reported clinical history. Sequenced: PBMCs or T cells enriched from blood (not recorded which). V and J are TRBV28 and TRBJ1-6; 8 bases agree with TRBD1. The TCR was taken from a woman aged 40 to 50 with acute COVID-19. CDR3 protein: CASSSPSLDRVGSPLHF. For the CDR3, the DNA is TGTGCCAGCAGTTCCCCATCCCTGGACAGGGTGGGTTCACCCCTCCACTTT.